This T cell receptor (beta chain) came from a study of blood T cells in healthy people across ages. Sample-barcoded 5' priming and a J-beta primer mix drove a second PCR of 7 to 11 cycles. Every cDNA molecule bore a tag from a template-switch adaptor containing 12 random nucleotides. Each CDR3 protein gets one entry after TCRdb re-called the 5' RACE reads with MiXCR. The table lists around 1,600,000 distinct CDR3 sequences, about 45% of them singletons, with around 4% in the top ten. The CDR3 has 14 residues. Germline V gene sequence: CDR1 SGHTA, CDR2 FQGNSA. V was pared by 8 bases and J by 0 bases, with 12 bases between.

The sequence was obtained from a woman aged 18-35 years in good health. The chain combines TRBV7-2 with TRBJ2-3; a weak D match, TRBD2 (5 bases). The sequenced sample was blood. As DNA, the CDR3 is TGTGCCAGCTTAGGAGGACCTAGCACAGATACGCAGTATTTT. This codes for CASLGGPSTDTQYF.